What follows is one T cell receptor (beta chain) and its context. Its antigen remains unidentified. This sample is part of a study of shared clonotypes between healthy human individuals. TCRdb's copy holds only in-frame clones and misses some; the assay was immunoSEQ multiplex PCR. Of approximately 330,000 clones listed, about 70% are singletons. With V trimmed by 8 bases and J by 1 base, 12 bases remained unmatched. CDR1 and CDR2 (germline): SNHLY, FYNNEI. The CDR3 length is 17 residues. The study's findings and limits: Rarefaction exposed incomplete sorted-subset sequencing despite large depth. In several donors, about 5% of naive CD4 clonotypes appeared in common.

Sequencing was performed on memory CD4+ T cells sorted from blood. Subset specified: CD45RA-negative fraction. The TCR sequence derives from a man under 40 in good health. The rearrangement uses TRBV2 and TRBJ1-5; 9 bases line up with TRBD1. Written as DNA, the CDR3 is TGTGCCAGCGAAAGGGACAGGGAATTTAACAGCAATCAGCCCCAGCATTTT. This encodes CASERDREFNSNQPQHF.